Sequencing of this T cell receptor (beta chain) was carried out in a study of blood T cell repertoires in COVID-19. Repertoires were generated with immunoSEQ multiplex PCR, while TCRdb's copy carries only in-frame clones and drops some. Here the sample spans more than 250,000 clones, 70% to 90% being singletons. The germline V gene encodes CDR1 MNHEY and CDR2 SVGEGT. This CDR3 region has 12 residues. V was pared by 1 base and J by 4 bases, with 4 bases between. V and J are TRBV6-2 or TRBV6-3 and TRBJ1-1, with no clear D. Input material: PBMCs or T cells enriched from blood (not recorded which). The TCR was taken from a man under 40 who had recovered from COVID-19. The CDR3 is CASSYWATEAFF. The CDR3 DNA sequence: TGTGCCAGCAGTTACTGGGCCACTGAAGCTTTCTTT.